This T cell receptor beta chain was identified during a study of T cell responses to AZD1222 COVID-19 vaccine. Overall study findings and caveats: Unmutated variant regions are reportedly the target of nearly half of TCRs that are spike-specific. Once two AZD1222 doses were given, Spike-specific TCR breadth and depth went up. Vaccine-related CD4 TCRs covered spike, predominating at 160-218 and 743-854.

From germline, CDR1 is SGHTA and CDR2 FQGNSA. The CDR3 sequence is 16 residues long. V shed 4 bases and J shed 2 bases, with 17 bases lying between them. The data were produced by immunoSEQ multiplex PCR, yet TCRdb's version contains in-frame clones alone and is incomplete. Of roughly 55,000 clones listed, around 89% are singletons. Points on this clone: Its antigen is still unknown.

The J gene is TRBJ2-5, the V gene TRBV7-2; D perhaps matches TRBD1 (5 bases). The origin of this receptor is an adult in good health. Specimen: peripheral blood, collected on day 0 of AZD1222 vaccination. For the CDR3, the DNA is TGTGCCAGCAGCTCCCCACCGGCAGGGATACAAGAGACCCAGTACTTC. Translation: CASSSPPAGIQETQYF.